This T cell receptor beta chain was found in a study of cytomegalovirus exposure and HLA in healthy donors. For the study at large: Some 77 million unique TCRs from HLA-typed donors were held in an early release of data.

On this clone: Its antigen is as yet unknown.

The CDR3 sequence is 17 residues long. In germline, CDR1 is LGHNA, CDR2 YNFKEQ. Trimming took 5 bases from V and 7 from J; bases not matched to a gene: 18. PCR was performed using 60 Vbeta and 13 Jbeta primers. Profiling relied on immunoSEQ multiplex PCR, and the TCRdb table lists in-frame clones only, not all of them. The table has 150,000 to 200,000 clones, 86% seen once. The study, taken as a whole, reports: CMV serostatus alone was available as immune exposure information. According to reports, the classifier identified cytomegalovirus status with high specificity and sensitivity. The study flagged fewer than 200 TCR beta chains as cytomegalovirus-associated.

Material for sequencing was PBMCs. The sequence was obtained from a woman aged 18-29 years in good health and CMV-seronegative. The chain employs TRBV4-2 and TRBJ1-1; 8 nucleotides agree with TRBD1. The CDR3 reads CASSASRTGRVWGEAFF. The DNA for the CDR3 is TGTGCCAGCAGCGCCTCCAGGACAGGGCGAGTTTGGGGTGAAGCTTTCTTT.